Given below is one T cell receptor (beta chain) in context. The data originate from a study of blood T cell repertoires in COVID-19. The V end lost 3 bases, the J end lost 6 bases, and 14 bases lay between the germline ends. The CDR3 is made up of 15 amino acids. From germline, CDR1 is KGHDR and CDR2 SFDVKD. Using immunoSEQ multiplex PCR, the repertoire was profiled, and TCRdb retains in-frame clones only, with some absent. This table holds roughly 160,000 clones, 86% found once. V gene TRBV24-1 combines with J gene TRBJ2-1; possible D gene TRBD2, 6 bases. The specimen sequenced was peripheral blood. This sequence was found in a man aged 60-69 years with acute or convalescent COVID-19. CDR3 amino acids: CATSDAGLRSNEQFF. DNA for the CDR3: TGTGCCACCAGTGATGCGGGACTGCGAAGCAATGAGCAGTTCTTC.